Presented here are 24 T cell receptor beta chains from one specimen sequenced in a study of T cells expressing NK-cell markers. TCRdb derives one entry per CDR3 protein from the 5' RACE reads, leaving out DNA. The data include about 460,000 distinct CDR3 sequences; the top ten clones carry under 1.5%. The sample comprised blood T cells: a sorted CD56 or NKG2C T cell subset, CD4+ or CD8+ T cells, or bulk PBMC T cells (not recorded which). The receptors shown here come from a woman in her fifties or sixties in good health.

The rearrangement uses TRBV3-1 and TRBJ2-2. The length of the CDR3 is 12 residues. Germline values: CDR1 LGHDT, CDR2 YNNKEL (reference sequence). CDR3 loop: CASTVEPGELFF.

This rearrangement joins TRBV9 to TRBJ1-5. CDR3 length equals 15 residues. Germline loops: CDR1 SGDLS, CDR2 YYNGEE. The CDR3 is CASKDRVYSNQPQHF.

V and J are TRBV19 and TRBJ2-1; TCRdb outputs TRBD2, but without DNA this stays unchecked. CDR1 and CDR2 (germline): LNHDA, SQIVND (reference sequence). There are 17 residues in the CDR3. CDR3 protein: CASSIRSGRPTTNEQFF.

The chain recombines TRBV29-1 with TRBJ1-1. Per the germline V gene, CDR1 is SQVTM and CDR2 is ANQGSEA. The CDR3 has 12 amino acids. This CDR3 reads CSGSGTITEAFF.

The rearrangement joins TRBV11-3 to TRBJ2-2; TCRdb lists TRBD2, though no DNA is available to test this call. The length of the CDR3 is 15 residues. Germline-derived CDR1 and CDR2 are SGHNT and YENEEA. CDR3 in amino acids: CASSYGTSNTGELFF.

The CDR3 is CASSWTGSEQFF. The chain recombines TRBV5-1 with TRBJ2-1; TCRdb outputs TRBD1, but without DNA this stays unchecked. The CDR3 is made up of 12 amino acids. CDR1 is SGHRS, CDR2 YFSETQ, per germline.

The V and J genes are TRBV15 and TRBJ2-1. CDR3 length: 15 residues. Per germline, CDR1 LNHNV and CDR2 YYDKDF (reference sequence). CDR3 region: CATSRVLGTNNEQFF. Full variable domain (rest looked up from reference TRBV15 and TRBJ2-1): DAMVIQNPRYQVTQFGKPVTLSCSQTLNHNVMYWYQQKSSQAPKLLFHYYDKDFNNEADTPDNFQSRRPNTSFCFLDIRSPGLGDTAMYLCATSRVLGTNNEQFFGPGTRLTVL.

V gene TRBV30 combines with J gene TRBJ2-5; as DNA is missing, the TRBD2 call by TCRdb cannot be tested. The germline gives CDR1 GTSNPN, CDR2 SVGIG (reference sequence). This CDR3 spans 14 amino acids. The CDR3 loop is CAWSVGGPRETQYF.

The chain links TRBV9 to TRBJ2-7; there is no DNA to check the TCRdb D call of TRBD1. The CDR3 contains 13 residues. Germline V lookup: CDR1 SGDLS, CDR2 YYNGEE. This CDR3 is CASSEQDSYEQYF.

This rearrangement joins TRBV12-3 or TRBV12-4 to TRBJ2-1. This CDR3 contains 13 residues. The CDR3 here is CASSSQTYNEQFF.

The CDR3 loop reads CASSKPSRENTEAFF. The chain combines TRBV5-4 with TRBJ1-1; TCRdb lists TRBD1, though no DNA is available to test this call. The CDR3 length is 15 residues. Germline-derived CDR1 and CDR2 are SGHNT and YYREEE (reference sequence).

The genes are TRBV20-1 and TRBJ2-1; TCRdb's assignment of TRBD2 cannot be checked, as there is no DNA. CDR3 length: 16 amino acids. Germline loops: CDR1 DFQATT, CDR2 SNEGSKA (reference sequence). This CDR3 reads CSARGPLAGGYNEQFF.

This chain uses TRBV20-1 with TRBJ2-5; the D call from TCRdb, TRBD2, cannot be confirmed without DNA. CDR3 length: 16 residues. CDR1 is DFQATT and CDR2 is SNEGSKA in the germline V gene (reference sequence). The CDR3: CSAIPGGSGSHGTQYF.

The gene calls are TRBV9 and TRBJ2-6; TCRdb's D call of TRBD1 is untestable without DNA. CDR1 and CDR2 from the germline V gene are SGDLS and YYNGEE. CDR3 length: 14 amino acids. The CDR3 loop reads CASSGGAGANVLTF. Full variable domain (rest looked up from reference TRBV9 and TRBJ2-6): DSGVTQTPKHLITATGQRVTLRCSPRSGDLSVYWYQQSLDQGLQFLIQYYNGEERAKGNILERFSAQQFPDLHSELNLSSLELGDSALYFCASSGGAGANVLTFGAGSRLTVL.

The genes are TRBV20-1 and TRBJ2-1; TCRdb selects TRBD2, and the lack of DNA leaves this call unchecked. Germline V CDR1 and CDR2: DFQATT, SNEGSKA (reference sequence). This CDR3 has 13 residues. CDR3 protein: CSRGGGLGNEQFF.

The rearrangement uses TRBV20-1 and TRBJ1-2. The CDR3 runs to 11 residues. Germline-derived CDR1 and CDR2 are DFQATT and SNEGSKA (reference sequence). CDR3 amino acids: CSARGIYGYTF.

The chain links TRBV3-1 to TRBJ1-3. There are 12 residues in the CDR3. The germline V gene has CDR1 LGHDT and CDR2 YNNKEL (reference sequence). This CDR3 reads CASSHNGNTIYF.

V usage is TRBV5-1 and J usage is TRBJ2-3; TCRdb names TRBD2, which stays unverified in the absence of DNA. This CDR3 spans 15 amino acids. CDR1 is SGHRS, CDR2 YFSETQ, per germline. The CDR3 spells CASSTSGEPTDTQYF.

V usage is TRBV29-1 and J usage is TRBJ2-7; the D gene TCRdb calls, TRBD2, cannot be checked with no DNA. This CDR3 contains 15 residues. Germline V gene sequence: CDR1 SQVTM, CDR2 ANQGSEA. The CDR3 sequence: CSVSGTSGVVNEQYF.

This chain links TRBV20-1 with TRBJ2-1; TCRdb designates TRBD1, a call that cannot be tested without DNA. The CDR3 totals 14 residues. CDR1 is DFQATT, CDR2 SNEGSKA, per germline (reference sequence). CDR3 protein: CSAGRGQIDSEQFF.

CDR3: CASSLDQRLAGGNEQFF. The chain couples TRBV11-2 to TRBJ2-1; with no DNA, the TCRdb D assignment of TRBD2 cannot be verified. This CDR3 is 17 amino acids long. Germline V CDR1 and CDR2: SGHAT, FQNNGV.

The chain joins TRBV25-1 to TRBJ1-5. The CDR3 sequence is 13 residues long. Germline V CDR1 and CDR2: MGHDK, SYGVNS. This CDR3 reads CASKGHSNQPQHF.

The chain carries TRBV5-1 and TRBJ2-2. The CDR3 is 15 amino acids. CDR1 is SGHRS, CDR2 YFSETQ, per germline. CDR3 protein: CASSLGHSGTGELFF.

V usage is TRBV20-1 and J usage is TRBJ2-7; the TRBD2 assignment by TCRdb is unverifiable without DNA. This CDR3 spans 17 amino acids. Germline CDR1 is DFQATT and CDR2 is SNEGSKA (reference sequence). CDR3 region: CSARSGLVGSVSYEQYF.